One and the same sample provided the 8 T cell receptor beta chains below, sequenced in a study of blood T cell repertoires in COVID-19. Generated by immunoSEQ multiplex PCR, the TCRdb table keeps only in-frame clones and is missing some. In the table there are about 250,000 clones, 88% of which are singletons. The sequencing sample was made of peripheral blood. The receptors originated from a young woman with COVID-19, enrolled during active disease.

The CDR3: CASSVGDGSFSSGNTIYF. CDR3 coding DNA: TGTGCCAGCAGCGTAGGGGATGGGAGTTTTAGCTCTGGAAACACCATATATTTT. The genes are TRBV9 and TRBJ1-3; D unclear. Looked up from germline, CDR1 is SGDLS and CDR2 is YYNGEE. The CDR3 is made up of 18 amino acids. Trimming pared 0 bases from V and 0 bases from J, leaving 16 bases between.

CDR3 nucleotide sequence: TGTGCCAGCAGCTTAGGCCCCCGGTGGCAGGGCCCGAACACTGAAGCTTTCTTT. Translated, it gives CASSLGPRWQGPNTEAFF. The J gene is TRBJ1-1, the V gene TRBV11-3; perhaps TRBD1 as D (5 bases). The CDR3 extends over 18 amino acids. Per the germline V gene, CDR1 is SGHNT and CDR2 is YENEEA. The V end lost 1 base, the J end lost 1 base, and 19 bases lay between the germline ends.

The rearrangement uses TRBV6-4 and TRBJ2-7, with a weak D call TRBD1 (6 bases). CDR3 length: 13 residues. The germline gives CDR1 MRHNA, CDR2 SNTAGT. V dropped 6 bases and J dropped 2 bases, with 11 bases sitting between them. The CDR3 nucleotides are TGTGCCAGCAGGTTCGACAGGCCCTACGAGCAGTACTTC. Translation: CASRFDRPYEQYF.

The chain is built from TRBV28 and TRBJ1-1; TRBD1 agrees at 7 bases. This CDR3 has 13 residues. Germline V gene lookup returns CDR1 MDHEN and CDR2 SYDVKM. J was trimmed by 3 bases and V by 6 bases; bases with no gene match: 4. This chain's CDR3 is CASSRQGDTEAFF. The CDR3 DNA follows: TGTGCCAGCAGCAGACAGGGCGACACTGAAGCTTTCTTT.

The chain has TRBV2 and TRBJ2-7; 8 positions agree with TRBD1. The CDR3 consists of 14 residues. Germline V gene lookup returns CDR1 SNHLY and CDR2 FYNNEI. Trimming cost V 5 bases and J 2 bases; bases outside gene matches: 5. The CDR3 reads CASSPRTGPYEQYF. CDR3 DNA sequence: TGTGCCAGCAGTCCACGGACAGGGCCCTACGAGCAGTACTTC.

The chain links TRBV24-1 to TRBJ2-1, with 10 bases aligning to TRBD1. Germline V lookup: CDR1 KGHDR, CDR2 SFDVKD. V lost 3 bases and J lost 8; bases outside the gene matches: 9. This CDR3 comprises 16 residues. The CDR3 DNA sequence: TGTGCCACCAGTGATCCCGGGACAGGGGCTCGGGATGAGCAGTTCTTC. This encodes CATSDPGTGARDEQFF.

The chain has TRBV6-2 or TRBV6-3 and TRBJ2-5; 9 bases align to TRBD1. Trimming at V came to 0 bases and at J to 4 bases, leaving 6 bases not matched to a gene. The CDR3 runs to 16 residues. Germline CDR1 reads MNHEY; CDR2 reads SVGEGT. Written as DNA, the CDR3 is TGTGCCAGCAGTTACTCGACCACAGGGGGCCGAGAGACCCAGTACTTC. Translating it yields CASSYSTTGGRETQYF.

The V gene is TRBV4-3, the J gene TRBJ1-2, with a possible D match to TRBD1 (6 bases). Germline V lookup: CDR1 LGHNA, CDR2 YSLEER. Trimming removed 3 bases from V and 4 bases from J, with 18 bases in between. CDR3 length: 16 amino acids. CDR3 sequence: CASSQVAGGQPYGYTF. For the CDR3, the DNA is TGCGCCAGCAGCCAGGTGGCGGGGGGGCAACCCTATGGCTACACCTTC.